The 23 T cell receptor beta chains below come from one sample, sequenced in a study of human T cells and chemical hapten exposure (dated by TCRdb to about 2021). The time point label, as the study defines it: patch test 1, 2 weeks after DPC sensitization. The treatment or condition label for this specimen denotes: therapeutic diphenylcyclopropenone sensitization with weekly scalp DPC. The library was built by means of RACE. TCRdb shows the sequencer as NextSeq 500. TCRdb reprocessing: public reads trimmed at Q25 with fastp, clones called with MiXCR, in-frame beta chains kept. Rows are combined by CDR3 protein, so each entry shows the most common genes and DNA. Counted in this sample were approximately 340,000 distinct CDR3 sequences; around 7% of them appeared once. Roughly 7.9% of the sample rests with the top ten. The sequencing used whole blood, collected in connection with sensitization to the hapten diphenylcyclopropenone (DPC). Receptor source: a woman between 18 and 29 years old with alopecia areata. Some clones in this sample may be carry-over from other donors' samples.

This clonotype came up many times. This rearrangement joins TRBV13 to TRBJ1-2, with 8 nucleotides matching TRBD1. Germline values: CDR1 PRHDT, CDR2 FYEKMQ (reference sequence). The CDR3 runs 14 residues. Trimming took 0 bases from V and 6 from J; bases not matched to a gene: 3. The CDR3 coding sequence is TGTGCCAGCAGCTTAGGCCAGGGGGCAGATGGCTACACCTTC. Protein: CASSLGQGADGYTF.

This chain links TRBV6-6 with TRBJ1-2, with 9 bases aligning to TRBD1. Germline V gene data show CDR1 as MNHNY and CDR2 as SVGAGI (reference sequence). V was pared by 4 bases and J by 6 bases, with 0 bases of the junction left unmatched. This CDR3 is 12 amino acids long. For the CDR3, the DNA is TGTGCCAGCAGTTGGGACAGGGATGGCTACACCTTC. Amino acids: CASSWDRDGYTF.

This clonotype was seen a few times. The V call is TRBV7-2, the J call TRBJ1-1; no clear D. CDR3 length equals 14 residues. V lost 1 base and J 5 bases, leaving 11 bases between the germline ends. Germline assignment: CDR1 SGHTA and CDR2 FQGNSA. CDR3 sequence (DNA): TGTGCCAGCAGCTTAGTTCAGGCGGAAACTGAAGCTTTCTTT. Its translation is CASSLVQAETEAFF.

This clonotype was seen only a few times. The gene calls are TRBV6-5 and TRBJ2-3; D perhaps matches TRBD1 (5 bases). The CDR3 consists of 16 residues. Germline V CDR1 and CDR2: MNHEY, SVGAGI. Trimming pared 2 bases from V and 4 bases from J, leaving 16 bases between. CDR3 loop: CASSYRSTVMADTQYF. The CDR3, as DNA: TGTGCCAGCAGTTACCGTTCGACAGTGATGGCAGATACGCAGTATTTT.

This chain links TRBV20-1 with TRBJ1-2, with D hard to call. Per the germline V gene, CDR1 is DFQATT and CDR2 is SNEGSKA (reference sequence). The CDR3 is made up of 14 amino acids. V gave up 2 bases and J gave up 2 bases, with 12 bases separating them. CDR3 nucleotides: TGCAGTGCTAGACCCTCAGGAGGAAACTATGGCTACACCTTC. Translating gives CSARPSGGNYGYTF.

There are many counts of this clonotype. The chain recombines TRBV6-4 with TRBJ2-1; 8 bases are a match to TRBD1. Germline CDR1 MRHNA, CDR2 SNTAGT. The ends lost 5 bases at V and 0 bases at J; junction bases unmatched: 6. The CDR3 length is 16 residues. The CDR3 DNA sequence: TGTGCCAGCAGTTCTACCGGGACAGGCTCCTACAATGAGCAGTTCTTC. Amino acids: CASSSTGTGSYNEQFF.

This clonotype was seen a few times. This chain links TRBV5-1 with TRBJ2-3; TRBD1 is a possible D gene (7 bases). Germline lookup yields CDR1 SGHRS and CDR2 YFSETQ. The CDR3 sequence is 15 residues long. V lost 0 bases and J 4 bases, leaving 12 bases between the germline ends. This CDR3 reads CASSLEGGGPDTQYF. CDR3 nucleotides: TGCGCCAGCAGCTTGGAAGGAGGGGGCCCAGATACGCAGTATTTT. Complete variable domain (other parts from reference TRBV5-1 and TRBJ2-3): KAGVTQTPRYLIKTRGQQVTLSCSPISGHRSVSWYQQTPGQGLQFLFEYFSETQRNKGNFPGRFSGRQFSNSRSEMNVSTLELGDSALYLCASSLEGGGPDTQYFGPGTRLTVL.

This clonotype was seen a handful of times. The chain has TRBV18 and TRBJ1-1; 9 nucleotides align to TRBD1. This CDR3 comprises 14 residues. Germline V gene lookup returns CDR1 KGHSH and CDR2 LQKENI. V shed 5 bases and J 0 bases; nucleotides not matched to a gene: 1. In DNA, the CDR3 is TGTGCCAGCTCAGGACAGGGGATGAACACTGAAGCTTTCTTT. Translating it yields CASSGQGMNTEAFF.

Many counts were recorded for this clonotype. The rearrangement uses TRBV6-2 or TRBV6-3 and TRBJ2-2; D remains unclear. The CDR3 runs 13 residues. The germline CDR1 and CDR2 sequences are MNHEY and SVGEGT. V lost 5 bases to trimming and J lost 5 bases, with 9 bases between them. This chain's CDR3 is CASSTTVTGELFF. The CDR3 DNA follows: TGTGCCAGCAGTACAACGGTAACCGGGGAGCTGTTTTTT.

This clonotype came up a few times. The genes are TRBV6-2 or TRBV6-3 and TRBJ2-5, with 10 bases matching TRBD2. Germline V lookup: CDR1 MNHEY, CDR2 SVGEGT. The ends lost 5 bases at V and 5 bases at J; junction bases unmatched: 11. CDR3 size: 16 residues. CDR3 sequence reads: CASSHTGTSVWETQYF. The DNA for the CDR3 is TGTGCCAGCAGTCATACCGGGACTAGCGTATGGGAGACCCAGTACTTC.

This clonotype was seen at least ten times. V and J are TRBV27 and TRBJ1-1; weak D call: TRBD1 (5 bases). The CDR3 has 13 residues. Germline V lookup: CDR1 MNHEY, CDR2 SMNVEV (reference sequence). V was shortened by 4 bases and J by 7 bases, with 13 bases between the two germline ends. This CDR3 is CASSSGPSNEAFF. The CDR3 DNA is TGTGCCAGCAGTTCGGGACCTAGCAATGAAGCTTTCTTT.

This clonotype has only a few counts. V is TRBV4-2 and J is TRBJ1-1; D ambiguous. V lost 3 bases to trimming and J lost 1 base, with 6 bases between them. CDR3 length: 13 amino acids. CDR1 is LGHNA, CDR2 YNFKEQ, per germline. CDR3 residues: CASSQSANTEAFF. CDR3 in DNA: TGTGCCAGCAGCCAGTCGGCGAACACTGAAGCTTTCTTT.

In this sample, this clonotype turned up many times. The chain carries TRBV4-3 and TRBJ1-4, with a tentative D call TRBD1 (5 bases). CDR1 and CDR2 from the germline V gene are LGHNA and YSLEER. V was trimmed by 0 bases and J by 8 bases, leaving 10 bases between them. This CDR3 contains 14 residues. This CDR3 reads CASSQEGRQEKLFF. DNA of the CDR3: TGCGCCAGCAGCCAAGAGGGGAGACAGGAAAAACTGTTTTTT.

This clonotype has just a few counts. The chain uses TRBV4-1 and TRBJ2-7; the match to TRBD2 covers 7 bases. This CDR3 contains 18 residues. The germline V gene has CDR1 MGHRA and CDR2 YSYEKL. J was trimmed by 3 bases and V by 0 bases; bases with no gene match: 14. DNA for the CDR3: TGCGCCAGCAGCCAAGATCTGGCCGGGACTACAACTCTCTACGAGCAGTACTTC. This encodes CASSQDLAGTTTLYEQYF.

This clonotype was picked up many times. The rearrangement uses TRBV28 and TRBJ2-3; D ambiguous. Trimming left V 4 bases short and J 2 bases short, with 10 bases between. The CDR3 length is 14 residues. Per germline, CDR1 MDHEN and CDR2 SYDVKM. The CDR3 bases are TGTGCCAGCAGTTCGCCCCCATTCACAGATACGCAGTATTTT. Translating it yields CASSSPPFTDTQYF.

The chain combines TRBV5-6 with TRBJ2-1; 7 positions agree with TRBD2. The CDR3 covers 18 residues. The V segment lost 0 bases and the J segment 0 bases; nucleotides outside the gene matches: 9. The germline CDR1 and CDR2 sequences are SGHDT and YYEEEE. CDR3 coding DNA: TGTGCCAGCAGCTTGGCTTATGAGACTAGCTACTCCTACAATGAGCAGTTCTTC. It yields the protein CASSLAYETSYSYNEQFF.

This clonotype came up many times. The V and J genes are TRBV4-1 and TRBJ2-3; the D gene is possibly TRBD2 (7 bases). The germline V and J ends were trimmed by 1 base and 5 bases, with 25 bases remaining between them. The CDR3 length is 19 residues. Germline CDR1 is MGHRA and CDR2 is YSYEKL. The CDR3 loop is CASSQVLRLGGAGVDTQYF. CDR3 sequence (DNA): TGCGCCAGCAGCCAAGTACTCCGACTTGGGGGGGCAGGGGTAGATACGCAGTATTTT.

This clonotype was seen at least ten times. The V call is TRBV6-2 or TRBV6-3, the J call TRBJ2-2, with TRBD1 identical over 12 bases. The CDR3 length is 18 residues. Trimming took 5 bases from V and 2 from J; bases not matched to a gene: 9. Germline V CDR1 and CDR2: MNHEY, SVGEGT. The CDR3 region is CASSRPGTGGTNTGELFF. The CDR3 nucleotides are TGTGCCAGCAGTCGTCCCGGGACAGGGGGCACTAACACCGGGGAGCTGTTTTTT.

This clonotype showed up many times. The DNA for the CDR3 is TGTGCCAGCAGTTTAGAGGTCCCGGGAGCCCTCCACTTT. Its translation: CASSLEVPGALHF. The chain is built from TRBV28 and TRBJ1-6; no firm D call. V lost 2 bases and J lost 14, with 13 bases in between. The CDR3 is 13 residues long. CDR1 and CDR2 (germline): MDHEN, SYDVKM.

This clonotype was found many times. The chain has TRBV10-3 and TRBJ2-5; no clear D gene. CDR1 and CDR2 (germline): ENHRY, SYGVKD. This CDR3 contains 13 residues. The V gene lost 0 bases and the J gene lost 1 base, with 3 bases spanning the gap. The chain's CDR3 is CAISESIQETQYF. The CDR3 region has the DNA TGTGCCATCAGTGAGTCAATCCAAGAGACCCAGTACTTC.

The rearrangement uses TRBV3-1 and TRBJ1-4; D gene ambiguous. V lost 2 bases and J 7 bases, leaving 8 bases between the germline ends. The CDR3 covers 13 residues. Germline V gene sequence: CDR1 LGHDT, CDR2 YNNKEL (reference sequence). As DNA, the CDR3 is TGTGCCAGCAGCCAAAGATACCGTGAAAAACTGTTTTTT. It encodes CASSQRYREKLFF. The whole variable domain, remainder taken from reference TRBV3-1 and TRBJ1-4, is DTAVSQTPKYLVTQMGNDKSIKCEQNLGHDTMYWYKQDSKKFLKIMFSYNNKELIINETVPNRFSPKSPDKAHLNLHINSLELGDSAVYFCASSQRYREKLFFGSGTQLSVL.

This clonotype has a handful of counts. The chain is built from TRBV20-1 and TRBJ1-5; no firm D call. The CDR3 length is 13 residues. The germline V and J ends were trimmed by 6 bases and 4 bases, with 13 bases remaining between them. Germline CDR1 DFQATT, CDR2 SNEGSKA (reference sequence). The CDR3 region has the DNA TGCAGTGCCTCGCCCTCTACGAATCAGCCCCAGCATTTT. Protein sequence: CSASPSTNQPQHF.

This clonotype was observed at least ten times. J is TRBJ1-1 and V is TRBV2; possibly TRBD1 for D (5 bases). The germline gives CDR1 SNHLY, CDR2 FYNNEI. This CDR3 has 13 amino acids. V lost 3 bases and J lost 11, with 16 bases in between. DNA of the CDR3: TGTGCCAGCAGTGACTCACTCTCCAGGGTGGCTTTCTTT. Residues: CASSDSLSRVAFF.